What follows describes a single T cell receptor (beta chain). What it binds is unknown. Germline CDR1 and CDR2: MRHNA and SNTAGT. Deletions cut 7 bases from V and 6 bases from J, with 17 bases between. The CDR3 loop spans 14 amino acids. This entry belongs to a study of siplizumab effects on memory and regulatory T cells. Findings and caveats of the study: Sequences below about 10^-5 frequency were poorly captured, limiting mapping of alloreactive clones.

Data came from immunoSEQ multiplex PCR; TCRdb stores just in-frame clones and leaves some out. The sample includes 80,000 to 95,000 clones, approximately 95% of them seen just once. This clonotype was obtained from a human donor in good health. The sequenced sample consisted of CD8+ T cells sorted from blood. V gene TRBV6-4 combines with J gene TRBJ2-3, with D perhaps given as TRBD1 or TRBD2 (6 bases each). CDR3 DNA: TGTGCCAGCAATCCAACGAGGGGGGCCGATACGCAGTATTTT. Translated, it gives CASNPTRGADTQYF.